What follows are 8 T cell receptor beta chains derived from one specimen sequenced in a study of regulatory T cells in long-lasting Graves disease. Relying on iRepertoire HTBI primers and Arm-PCR of CDR3 regions, the team built TCR beta libraries. TCRdb reanalysed the multiplex PCR reads using MiXCR and keeps one entry per CDR3 protein. The sample consists of fewer than 400,000 distinct CDR3 sequences, over 15% of them appearing once. Time point of the sample: newly diagnosed GD, antithyroid drugs for less than 3 months. There was RNA extracted from PBMCs, and the TCR library was made from it. The material sequenced was peripheral blood mononuclear cells (PBMCs), taken at new diagnosis, from a patient treated with antithyroid drugs. Source of these receptors: a female donor with Graves disease.

This clonotype was counted only a few times. The V and J genes are TRBV5-1 and TRBJ2-5; D perhaps matches TRBD1 (5 bases). The CDR3 has 11 residues. Germline V gene data show CDR1 as SGHRS and CDR2 as YFSETQ. The V and J ends lost 6 bases and 7 bases respectively, with 10 bases between them. The CDR3 nucleotides are TGCGCCAGCACCTATAGGGGGACCCAGTACTTC. It encodes CASTYRGTQYF.

This rearrangement joins TRBV9 to TRBJ2-7; 7 nucleotides align to TRBD2. Germline CDR1 reads SGDLS; CDR2 reads YYNGEE. Trimming cost V 0 bases and J 3 bases; bases outside gene matches: 6. The length of the CDR3 is 15 residues. The CDR3 here is CASSVGGVAGYEQYF. Written as DNA, the CDR3 is TGTGCCAGCAGCGTAGGTGGGGTAGCGGGCTACGAGCAGTACTTC.

This clonotype was recorded many times. This chain uses TRBV11-3 with TRBJ2-2, with 11 bases matching TRBD2. The CDR3 sequence is 21 residues long. Germline V gene data show CDR1 as SGHNT and CDR2 as YENEEA. V shed 5 bases and J 6 bases; nucleotides not matched to a gene: 23. In nucleotides, the CDR3 is TGTGCCAGCAGCCTCTCCTGGATACTAGCGGGAGTACCTTGGAGGGCCGGGGAGCTGTTTTTT. It encodes CASSLSWILAGVPWRAGELFF.

In DNA form, the CDR3 reads TGTGCCAGCAGTGAAGCGACGACTGGCTATCAGCCCCAGCATTTT. This translates into CASSEATTGYQPQHF. This chain uses TRBV2 with TRBJ1-5; D not resolved. Trimming took off 0 bases at V and 5 bases at J, with 11 bases between the two ends. The CDR3 is 15 residues long. The germline V gene has CDR1 SNHLY and CDR2 FYNNEI.

This sequence joins TRBV10-2 and TRBJ2-3; D perhaps matches TRBD1 (6 bases). This CDR3 is built from 16 residues. CDR1 is WSHSY and CDR2 is SAAADI in the germline V gene. The V end lost 3 bases, the J end lost 1 base, and 14 bases lay between the germline ends. Here the CDR3 reads CASSDRTVSGTDTQYF. The CDR3 nucleotides are TGCGCCAGCAGTGACCGGACAGTATCCGGCACAGATACGCAGTATTTT.

The rearrangement joins TRBV11-2 to TRBJ1-2; 8 bases align to TRBD1. V dropped 6 bases and J dropped 4; count of bases not matched to a gene: 7. Per germline, CDR1 SGHAT and CDR2 FQNNGV. This CDR3 is built from 14 residues. This CDR3 is CASRAGGAIYGYTF. The DNA of the CDR3 is TGTGCCAGCAGGGCAGGGGGCGCGATCTATGGCTACACCTTC.

There are a few counts of this clonotype. A read error may be the cause here, since a much bigger clone is one base away. The conserved phenylalanine or tryptophan normally closing the CDR3 is absent here, so this likely arose from a read error. This chain links TRBV28 with TRBJ1-1, with a tentative D call TRBD1 (5 bases). This CDR3 region has 13 residues. Between the trimmed V and J ends, which lost 6 bases and 0 bases, there was a span of 8 bases. CDR1 is MDHEN, CDR2 SYDVKM, per germline. The chain's CDR3 is CASSRGMNTEAFL. The DNA for the CDR3 is TGTGCCAGCAGCCGGGGGATGAACACTGAAGCTTTCCTT.

This clonotype was detected many times. The chain links TRBV5-1 to TRBJ2-1; the D is unclear. This CDR3 region has 11 residues. The germline V gene encodes CDR1 SGHRS and CDR2 YFSETQ. V lost 7 bases, J lost 14 bases, and 16 bases lay in between. Here the CDR3 DNA reads TGCGCCAGCGCCAACTCTCAGAGGAAGTTCTTC. It specifies CASANSQRKFF.